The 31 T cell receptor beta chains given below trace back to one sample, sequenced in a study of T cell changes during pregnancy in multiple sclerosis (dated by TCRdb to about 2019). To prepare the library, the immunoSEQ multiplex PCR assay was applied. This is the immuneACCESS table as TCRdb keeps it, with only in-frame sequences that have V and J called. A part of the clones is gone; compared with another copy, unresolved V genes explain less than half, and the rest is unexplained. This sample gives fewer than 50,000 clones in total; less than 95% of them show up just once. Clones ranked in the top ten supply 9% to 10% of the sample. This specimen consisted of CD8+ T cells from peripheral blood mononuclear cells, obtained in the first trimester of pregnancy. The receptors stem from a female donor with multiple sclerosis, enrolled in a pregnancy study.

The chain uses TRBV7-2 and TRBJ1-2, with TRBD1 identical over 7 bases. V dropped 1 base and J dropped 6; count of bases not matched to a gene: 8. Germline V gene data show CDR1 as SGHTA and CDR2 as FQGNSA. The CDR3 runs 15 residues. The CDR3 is CASSLVRQGVDGYTF. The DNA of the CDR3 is TGTGCCAGCAGCTTAGTGCGACAGGGAGTGGATGGCTACACCTTC.

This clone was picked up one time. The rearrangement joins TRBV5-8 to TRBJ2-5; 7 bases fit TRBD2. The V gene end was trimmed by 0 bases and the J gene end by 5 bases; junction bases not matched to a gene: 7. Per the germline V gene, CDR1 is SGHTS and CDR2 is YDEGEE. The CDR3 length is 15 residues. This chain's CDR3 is CASSLAGGSGETQYF. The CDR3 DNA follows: TGTGCCAGCAGCTTGGCCGGGGGGTCTGGTGAGACCCAGTACTTC.

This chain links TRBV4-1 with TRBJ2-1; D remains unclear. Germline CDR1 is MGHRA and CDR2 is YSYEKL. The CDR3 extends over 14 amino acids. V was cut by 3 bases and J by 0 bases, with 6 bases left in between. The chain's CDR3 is CASSQENSYNEQFF. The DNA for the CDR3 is TGCGCCAGCAGCCAGGAGAACTCCTACAATGAGCAGTTCTTC.

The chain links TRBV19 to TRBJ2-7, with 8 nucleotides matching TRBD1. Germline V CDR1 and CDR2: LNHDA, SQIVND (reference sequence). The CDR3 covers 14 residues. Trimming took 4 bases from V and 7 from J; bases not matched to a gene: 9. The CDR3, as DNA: TGTGCCAGTAGTACCCGGGACAGGAGGCGAGAGCAGTACTTC. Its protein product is CASSTRDRRREQYF.

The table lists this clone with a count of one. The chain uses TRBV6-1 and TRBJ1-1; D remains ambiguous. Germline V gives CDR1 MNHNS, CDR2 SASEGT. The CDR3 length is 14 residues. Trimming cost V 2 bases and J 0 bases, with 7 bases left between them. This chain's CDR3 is CASSELGLNTEAFF. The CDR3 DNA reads TGTGCCAGCAGTGAACTAGGCCTGAACACTGAAGCTTTCTTT.

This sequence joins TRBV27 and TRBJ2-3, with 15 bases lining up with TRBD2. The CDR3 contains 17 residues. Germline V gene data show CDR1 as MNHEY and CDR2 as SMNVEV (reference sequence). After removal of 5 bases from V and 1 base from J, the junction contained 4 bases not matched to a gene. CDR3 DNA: TGTGCCAGCAGTACGGGACTAGCGGGAGGAGGCACAGATACGCAGTATTTT. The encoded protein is CASSTGLAGGGTDTQYF.

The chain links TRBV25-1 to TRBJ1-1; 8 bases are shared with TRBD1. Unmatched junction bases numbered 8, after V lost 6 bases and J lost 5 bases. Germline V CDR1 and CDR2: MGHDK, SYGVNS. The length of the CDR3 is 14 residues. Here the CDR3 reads CASSETGGGTEAFF. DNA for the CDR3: TGTGCCAGCAGCGAAACAGGGGGGGGAACTGAAGCTTTCTTT.

CDR3 in amino acids: CASSLAGQPNQETQYF. CDR3 DNA: TGCGCCAGCAGCTTGGCCGGACAGCCAAATCAAGAGACCCAGTACTTC. The chain is built from TRBV5-1 and TRBJ2-5, with a tentative D call TRBD1 (6 bases). Germline CDR1 SGHRS, CDR2 YFSETQ. The CDR3 sequence is 16 residues long. V was clipped by 0 bases and J by 2 bases, with 14 bases between them.

The CDR3 coding sequence is TGTGCCAGCAGTTACACAGGGACCAACTATGGCTACACCTTC. It encodes CASSYTGTNYGYTF. This chain connects TRBV6-5 to TRBJ1-2; D might be TRBD1 (6 bases). Per germline, CDR1 MNHEY and CDR2 SVGAGI. This CDR3 spans 14 amino acids. V dropped 2 bases and J dropped 2 bases, with 9 bases sitting between them.

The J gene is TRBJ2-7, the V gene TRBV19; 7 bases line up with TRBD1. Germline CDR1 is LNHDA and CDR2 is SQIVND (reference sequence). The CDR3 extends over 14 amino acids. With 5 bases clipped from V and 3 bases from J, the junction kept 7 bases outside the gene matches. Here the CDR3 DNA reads TGTGCCAGTAGTCTTGACAGGGTGGGCTACGAGCAGTACTTC. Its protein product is CASSLDRVGYEQYF. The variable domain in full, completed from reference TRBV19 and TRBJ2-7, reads DGGITQSPKYLFRKEGQNVTLSCEQNLNHDAMYWYRQDPGQGLRLIYYSQIVNDFQKGDIAEGYSVSREKKESFPLTVTSAQKNPTAFYLCASSLDRVGYEQYFGPGTRLTVT.

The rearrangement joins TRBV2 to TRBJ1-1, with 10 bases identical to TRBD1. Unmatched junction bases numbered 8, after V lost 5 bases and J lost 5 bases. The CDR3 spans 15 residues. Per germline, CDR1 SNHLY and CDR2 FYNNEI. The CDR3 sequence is CASSPAPGQGTEAFF. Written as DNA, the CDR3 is TGTGCCAGCAGTCCAGCGCCGGGACAGGGGACTGAAGCTTTCTTT.

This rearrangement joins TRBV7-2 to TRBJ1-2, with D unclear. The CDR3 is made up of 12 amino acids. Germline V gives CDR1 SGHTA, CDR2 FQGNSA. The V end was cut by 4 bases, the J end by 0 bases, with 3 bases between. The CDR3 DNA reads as TGTGCCAGCAGCTCTACTAACTATGGCTACACCTTC. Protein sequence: CASSSTNYGYTF.

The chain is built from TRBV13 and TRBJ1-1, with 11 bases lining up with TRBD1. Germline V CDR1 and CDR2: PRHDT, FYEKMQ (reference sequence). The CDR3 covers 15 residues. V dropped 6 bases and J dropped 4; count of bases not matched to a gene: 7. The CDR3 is CASSMDRGLGTEAFF. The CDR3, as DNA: TGTGCCAGCAGTATGGACAGGGGGCTGGGCACTGAAGCTTTCTTT.

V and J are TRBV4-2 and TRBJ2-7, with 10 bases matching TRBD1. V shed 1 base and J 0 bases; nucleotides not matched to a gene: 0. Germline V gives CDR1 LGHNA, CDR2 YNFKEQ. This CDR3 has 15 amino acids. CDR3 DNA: TGTGCCAGCAGCCAAGGGGACAGGGGCTCCTACGAGCAGTACTTC. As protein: CASSQGDRGSYEQYF.

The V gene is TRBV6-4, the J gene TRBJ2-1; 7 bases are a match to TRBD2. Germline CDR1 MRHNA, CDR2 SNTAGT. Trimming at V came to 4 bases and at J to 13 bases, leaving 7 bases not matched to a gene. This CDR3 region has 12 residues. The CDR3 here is CASSASGTIQFF. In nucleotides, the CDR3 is TGTGCCAGCAGTGCCTCCGGGACTATACAGTTCTTC.

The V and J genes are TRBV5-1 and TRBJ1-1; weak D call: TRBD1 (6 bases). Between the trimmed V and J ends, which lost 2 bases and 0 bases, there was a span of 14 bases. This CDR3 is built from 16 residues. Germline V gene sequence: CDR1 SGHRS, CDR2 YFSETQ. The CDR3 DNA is TGCGCCAGCAGCTTTGCCAGGGGTCCCATGAACACTGAAGCTTTCTTT. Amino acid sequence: CASSFARGPMNTEAFF. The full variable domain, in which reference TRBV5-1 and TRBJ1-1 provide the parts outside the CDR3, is KAGVTQTPRYLIKTRGQQVTLSCSPISGHRSVSWYQQTPGQGLQFLFEYFSETQRNKGNFPGRFSGRQFSNSRSEMNVSTLELGDSALYLCASSFARGPMNTEAFFGQGTRLTVV.

The CDR3 loop reads CASSLHRGIRETQYF. CDR3 sequence (DNA): TGTGCCAGCAGTTTACACAGGGGCATCCGGGAGACCCAGTACTTC. The V and J genes are TRBV27 and TRBJ2-5; 7 nucleotides agree with TRBD1. Germline CDR1 MNHEY, CDR2 SMNVEV (reference sequence). V shed 2 bases, J shed 5 bases, and the junction held 8 bases outside the gene matches. This CDR3 contains 15 residues.

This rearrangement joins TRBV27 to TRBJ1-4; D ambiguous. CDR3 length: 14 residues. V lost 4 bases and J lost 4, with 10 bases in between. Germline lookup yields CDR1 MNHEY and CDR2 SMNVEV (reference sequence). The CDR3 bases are TGTGCCAGCAGTTCCGCAGGACTTAATGAAAAACTGTTTTTT. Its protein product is CASSSAGLNEKLFF.

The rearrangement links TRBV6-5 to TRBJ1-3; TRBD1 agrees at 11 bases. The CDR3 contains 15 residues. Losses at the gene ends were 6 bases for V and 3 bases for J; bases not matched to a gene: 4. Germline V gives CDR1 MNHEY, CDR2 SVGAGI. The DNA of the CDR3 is TGTGCCAGCAGCAAGGACAGGGGGCATGGAAACACCATATATTTT. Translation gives CASSKDRGHGNTIYF.

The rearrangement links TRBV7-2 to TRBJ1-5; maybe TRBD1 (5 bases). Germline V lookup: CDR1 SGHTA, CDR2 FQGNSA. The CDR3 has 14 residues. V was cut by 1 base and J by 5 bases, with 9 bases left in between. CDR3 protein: CASSLDRPYQPQHF. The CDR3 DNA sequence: TGTGCCAGCAGCTTAGACAGGCCCTATCAGCCCCAGCATTTT.

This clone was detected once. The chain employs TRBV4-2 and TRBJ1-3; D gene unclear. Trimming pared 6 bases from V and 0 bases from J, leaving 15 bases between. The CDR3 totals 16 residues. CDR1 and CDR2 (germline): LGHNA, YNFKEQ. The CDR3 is CASSYGPGSSGNTIYF. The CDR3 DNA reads TGTGCCAGCAGTTACGGTCCAGGCTCCTCTGGAAACACCATATATTTT.

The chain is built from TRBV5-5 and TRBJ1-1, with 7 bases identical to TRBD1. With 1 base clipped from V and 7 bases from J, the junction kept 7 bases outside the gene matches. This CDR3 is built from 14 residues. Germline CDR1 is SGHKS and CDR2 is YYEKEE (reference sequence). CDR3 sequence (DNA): TGTGCCAGCAGCTTGCCGGAGGGGGCAGGTGAAGCTTTCTTT. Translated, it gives CASSLPEGAGEAFF.

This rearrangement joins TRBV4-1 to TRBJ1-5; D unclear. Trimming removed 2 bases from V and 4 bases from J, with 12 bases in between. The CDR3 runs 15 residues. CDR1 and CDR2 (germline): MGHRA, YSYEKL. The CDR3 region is CASSQSLTGNQPQHF. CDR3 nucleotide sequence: TGCGCCAGCAGCCAATCTTTGACCGGGAATCAGCCCCAGCATTTT.

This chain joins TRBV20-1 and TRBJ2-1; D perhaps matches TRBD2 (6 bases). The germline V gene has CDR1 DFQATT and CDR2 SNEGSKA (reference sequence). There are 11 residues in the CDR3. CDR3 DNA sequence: TGCAGCACGGAGGGGTACGATGAGCAGTTCTTC. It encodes CSTEGYDEQFF.

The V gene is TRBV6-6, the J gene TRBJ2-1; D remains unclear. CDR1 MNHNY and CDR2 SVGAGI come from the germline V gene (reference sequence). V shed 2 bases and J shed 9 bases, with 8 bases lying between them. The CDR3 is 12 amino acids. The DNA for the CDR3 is TGTGCCAGCAGTTACGGTAGCTTTGAGCAGTTCTTC. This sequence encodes CASSYGSFEQFF.

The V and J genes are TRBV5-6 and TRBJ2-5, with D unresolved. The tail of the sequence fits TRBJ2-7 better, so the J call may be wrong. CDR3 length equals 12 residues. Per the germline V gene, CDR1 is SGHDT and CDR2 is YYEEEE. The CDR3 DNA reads TGTGCCAGCAGCTTGGCGAGCTACGAGCAGTACTTC. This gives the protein CASSLASYEQYF.

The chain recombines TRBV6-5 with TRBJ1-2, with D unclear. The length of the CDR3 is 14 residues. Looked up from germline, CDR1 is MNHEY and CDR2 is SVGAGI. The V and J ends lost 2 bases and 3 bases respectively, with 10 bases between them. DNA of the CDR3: TGTGCCAGCAGTTACGCCGGGGTGGACTATGGCTACACCTTC. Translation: CASSYAGVDYGYTF.

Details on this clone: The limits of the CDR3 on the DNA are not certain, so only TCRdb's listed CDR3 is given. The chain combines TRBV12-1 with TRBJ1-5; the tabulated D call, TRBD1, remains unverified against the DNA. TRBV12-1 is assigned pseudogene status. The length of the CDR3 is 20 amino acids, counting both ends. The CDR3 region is CASSFGTGTGTLYSNQPQHF.

The CDR3 nucleotides read TGTGCCAGCAGCTTAGAACCGACTTCTGATGAGCAGTTCTTC. It encodes CASSLEPTSDEQFF. The chain links TRBV7-6 to TRBJ2-1; D is unresolved. CDR1 and CDR2 from the germline V gene are SGHVS and FNYEAQ. V gave up 1 base and J gave up 8 bases, with 12 bases separating them. There are 14 residues in the CDR3.

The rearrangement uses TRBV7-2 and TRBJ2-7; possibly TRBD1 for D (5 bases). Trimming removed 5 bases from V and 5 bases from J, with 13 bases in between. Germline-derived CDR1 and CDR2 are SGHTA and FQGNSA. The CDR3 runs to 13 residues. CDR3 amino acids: CASSPLVRDEQYF. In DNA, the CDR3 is TGTGCCAGCAGCCCACTGGTCAGGGACGAGCAGTACTTC.

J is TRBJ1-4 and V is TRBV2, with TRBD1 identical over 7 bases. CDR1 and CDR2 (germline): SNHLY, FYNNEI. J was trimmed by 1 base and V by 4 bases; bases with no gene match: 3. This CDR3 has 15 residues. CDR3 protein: CASSGQGETNEKLFF. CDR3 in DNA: TGTGCCAGCAGTGGACAGGGCGAAACTAATGAAAAACTGTTTTTT.